These T cell receptor beta chains were read from a single sample in a study of blood T cell repertoires in COVID-19. Generated by immunoSEQ multiplex PCR, the TCRdb table keeps only in-frame clones and is missing some. Of 250,000 to 300,000 clones in the sample, 81% are singletons; the top ten hold 2.5% to 3%. The sequenced material came from peripheral blood. The receptor set was obtained from a woman aged 55 to 70 with active or convalescent COVID-19. Both conserved end residues are part of each CDR3. Each record gives: D gene, clone size, V gene, J gene, CDR3 protein, CDR3 DNA. The D gene is left open where the match is weak. Rows may omit the clone size; those that give it use once, few, many or a size class.

d_gene: TRBD1; abundance: NA; v_gene: TRBV7-3; j_gene: TRBJ2-1; CDR3aa: CASSLRGQGTEQFF; CDR3nt: TGTGCCAGCAGCTTAAGAGGACAGGGGACCGAGCAGTTCTTC
d_gene: TRBD1; abundance: NA; v_gene: TRBV5-6; j_gene: TRBJ1-5; CDR3aa: CASSWTDRADNQPQHF; CDR3nt: TGTGCCAGCAGCTGGACGGACAGGGCGGACAATCAGCCCCAGCATTTT
d_gene: NA; abundance: NA; v_gene: TRBV12-3/TRBV12-4; j_gene: TRBJ2-5; CDR3aa: CASSFPEETQYF; CDR3nt: TGTGCCAGCAGTTTTCCGGAGGAGACCCAGTACTTC
d_gene: TRBD2; abundance: NA; v_gene: TRBV5-4; j_gene: TRBJ2-3; CDR3aa: CASSFGTSPDTQYF; CDR3nt: TGTGCCAGCAGCTTCGGGACTAGCCCAGATACGCAGTATTTT
d_gene: TRBD1; abundance: NA; v_gene: TRBV13; j_gene: TRBJ2-7; CDR3aa: CASSLLRQGLTYEQYF; CDR3nt: TGTGCCAGCAGCTTACTTAGACAGGGCTTGACCTACGAGCAGTACTTC
d_gene: NA; abundance: NA; v_gene: TRBV7-9; j_gene: TRBJ2-5; CDR3aa: CASKQQDYQETQYF; CDR3nt: TGTGCCAGCAAACAACAGGACTATCAAGAGACCCAGTACTTC
d_gene: TRBD1; abundance: NA; v_gene: TRBV5-1; j_gene: TRBJ2-7; CDR3aa: CASSSGQGSYEQYF; CDR3nt: TGCGCCAGCAGCTCGGGACAGGGCTCCTACGAGCAGTACTTC
d_gene: NA; abundance: NA; v_gene: TRBV24-1; j_gene: TRBJ2-1; CDR3aa: CATSDPRTVTEQFF; CDR3nt: TGTGCCACCAGTGATCCGAGGACAGTCACCGAGCAGTTCTTC
d_gene: TRBD1; abundance: NA; v_gene: TRBV2; j_gene: TRBJ1-6; CDR3aa: CASSRTGFGNSPLHF; CDR3nt: TGTGCCAGCAGCAGGACAGGGTTTGGGAATTCACCCCTCCACTTT
d_gene: TRBD1; abundance: NA; v_gene: TRBV5-6; j_gene: TRBJ1-4; CDR3aa: CASSLSDRGPGEKLFF; CDR3nt: TGTGCCAGCAGCTTGAGCGACAGGGGGCCAGGGGAAAAACTGTTTTTT
d_gene: NA; abundance: NA; v_gene: TRBV7-3; j_gene: TRBJ2-1; CDR3aa: CASSSSGGSYNEQFF; CDR3nt: TGTGCCAGCAGTTCCAGCGGTGGCTCCTACAATGAGCAGTTCTTC
d_gene: NA; abundance: NA; v_gene: TRBV12-3/TRBV12-4; j_gene: TRBJ1-2; CDR3aa: CASSLGVEEGYTF; CDR3nt: TGTGCCAGCAGCCTAGGGGTGGAAGAAGGCTACACCTTC
d_gene: NA; abundance: once; v_gene: TRBV6-6; j_gene: TRBJ2-3; CDR3aa: CASSSARDPRTDTQYF; CDR3nt: TGTGCCAGCAGTTCGGCTAGAGACCCTCGCACAGATACGCAGTATTTT
d_gene: TRBD1; abundance: NA; v_gene: TRBV7-2; j_gene: TRBJ1-2; CDR3aa: CASSFRDRYYGYTF; CDR3nt: TGTGCCAGCAGCTTCCGGGACAGGTACTATGGCTACACCTTC
d_gene: TRBD2; abundance: NA; v_gene: TRBV13; j_gene: TRBJ2-3; CDR3aa: CASINLAGGTSTDTQYF; CDR3nt: TGTGCCAGCATTAATCTAGCGGGGGGGACTAGCACAGATACGCAGTATTTT
d_gene: TRBD1; abundance: NA; v_gene: TRBV4-3; j_gene: TRBJ2-7; CDR3aa: CASSLDSGTGGGEQYF; CDR3nt: TGCGCCAGCAGCCTAGACTCCGGGACAGGGGGAGGCGAGCAGTACTTC
d_gene: TRBD1; abundance: NA; v_gene: TRBV15; j_gene: TRBJ1-2; CDR3aa: CATSARRQGAGGYTF; CDR3nt: TGTGCCACCAGCGCCCGGCGACAGGGGGCCGGTGGCTACACCTTC
d_gene: NA; abundance: NA; v_gene: TRBV27; j_gene: TRBJ1-5; CDR3aa: CASSTGIHSNQPQHF; CDR3nt: TGTGCCAGCAGTACAGGGATACATAGCAATCAGCCCCAGCATTTT
d_gene: TRBD1; abundance: NA; v_gene: TRBV19; j_gene: TRBJ2-7; CDR3aa: CASSNQEGGPYEQYF; CDR3nt: TGTGCCAGTAGTAATCAGGAAGGGGGCCCTTACGAGCAGTACTTC
d_gene: NA; abundance: NA; v_gene: TRBV21-1; j_gene: TRBJ1-5; CDR3aa: CASSKALDRGGQDQPQHF; CDR3nt: TGTGCCAGCAGCAAAGCTTTGGACAGGGGAGGACAGGATCAGCCCCAGCATTTT
d_gene: NA; abundance: NA; v_gene: TRBV9; j_gene: TRBJ2-7; CDR3aa: CASSVGTGNGYEQYF; CDR3nt: TGTGCCAGCAGCGTAGGGACGGGGAATGGGTACGAGCAGTACTTC
d_gene: NA; abundance: NA; v_gene: TRBV28; j_gene: TRBJ1-4; CDR3aa: CASSTTNEKLFF; CDR3nt: TGTGCCAGCAGCACAACTAATGAAAAACTGTTTTTT
d_gene: NA; abundance: once; v_gene: TRBV3-1/TRBV3-2; j_gene: TRBJ2-7; CDR3aa: CASSTQGYEQYF; CDR3nt: TGTGCCAGCAGTACCCAGGGGTACGAGCAGTACTTC
d_gene: TRBD1; abundance: once; v_gene: TRBV2; j_gene: TRBJ1-6; CDR3aa: CASDNPQGTGNNSPLHF; CDR3nt: TGTGCCAGCGACAACCCACAGGGGACAGGGAATAATTCACCCCTCCACTTT
d_gene: TRBD2; abundance: NA; v_gene: TRBV4-1; j_gene: TRBJ2-3; CDR3aa: CASSQEGPGRANTQYF; CDR3nt: TGCGCCAGCAGCCAAGAAGGGCCGGGGAGGGCAAATACGCAGTATTTT
d_gene: TRBD2; abundance: NA; v_gene: TRBV14; j_gene: TRBJ2-2; CDR3aa: CASSQDPASGRDTGELFF; CDR3nt: TGTGCCAGCAGCCAAGATCCGGCTAGCGGGCGGGACACCGGGGAGCTGTTTTTT
d_gene: TRBD2; abundance: NA; v_gene: TRBV6-5; j_gene: TRBJ2-3; CDR3aa: CASKDGGLMGTQYF; CDR3nt: TGTGCCAGCAAAGACGGGGGGTTAATGGGTACGCAGTATTTT
d_gene: TRBD1; abundance: NA; v_gene: TRBV19; j_gene: TRBJ1-2; CDR3aa: CASSRQGQGGYTF; CDR3nt: TGTGCCAGTAGTCGACAGGGACAAGGCGGCTACACCTTC
d_gene: TRBD1; abundance: NA; v_gene: TRBV27; j_gene: TRBJ1-2; CDR3aa: CASRDRGNYGYTF; CDR3nt: TGTGCCAGCAGAGACAGGGGGAACTATGGCTACACCTTC
d_gene: NA; abundance: NA; v_gene: TRBV7-2; j_gene: TRBJ1-2; CDR3aa: CASSPGNRVNGYTF; CDR3nt: TGTGCCAGCAGCCCGGGAAATAGGGTGAATGGCTACACCTTC
d_gene: NA; abundance: NA; v_gene: TRBV10-3; j_gene: TRBJ2-2; CDR3aa: CAISNTGELFF; CDR3nt: TGTGCCATCTCAAACACCGGGGAGCTGTTTTTT
d_gene: NA; abundance: NA; v_gene: TRBV6-1; j_gene: TRBJ2-3; CDR3aa: CASSETRSGDTQYF; CDR3nt: TGTGCCAGCAGTGAAACCCGGAGCGGAGATACGCAGTATTTT
d_gene: TRBD1; abundance: NA; v_gene: TRBV4-3; j_gene: TRBJ1-1; CDR3aa: CASSQAYRGRLGTEAFF; CDR3nt: TGCGCCAGCAGCCAAGCTTACAGGGGAAGGTTAGGCACTGAAGCTTTCTTT
d_gene: NA; abundance: NA; v_gene: TRBV28; j_gene: TRBJ1-1; CDR3aa: CASSLWEGQTEAFF; CDR3nt: TGTGCCAGCAGTTTATGGGAGGGGCAAACTGAAGCTTTCTTT
d_gene: NA; abundance: NA; v_gene: TRBV6-5; j_gene: TRBJ1-2; CDR3aa: CASSTDSNYGYTF; CDR3nt: TGTGCCAGCAGTACCGACAGTAACTATGGCTACACCTTC
d_gene: NA; abundance: NA; v_gene: TRBV6-6; j_gene: TRBJ2-5; CDR3aa: CASRSGTKETQYF; CDR3nt: TGTGCCAGTCGTTCCGGGACAAAAGAGACCCAGTACTTC
d_gene: TRBD1; abundance: NA; v_gene: TRBV5-1; j_gene: TRBJ1-2; CDR3aa: CASSQNLPSTGAILAF; CDR3nt: TGCGCCAGCAGCCAAAACTTACCTTCGACAGGGGCAATCTTGGCCTTC
d_gene: TRBD1; abundance: NA; v_gene: TRBV12-5; j_gene: TRBJ2-7; CDR3aa: CASGLVLGTGPETMDEQYF; CDR3nt: TGTGCTAGTGGTTTGGTACTGGGGACAGGGCCCGAAACGATGGACGAGCAGTACTTC
d_gene: TRBD1; abundance: NA; v_gene: TRBV5-6; j_gene: TRBJ2-7; CDR3aa: CASSIGQAYEQYF; CDR3nt: TGTGCCAGCAGCATAGGACAGGCCTACGAGCAGTACTTC
d_gene: NA; abundance: NA; v_gene: TRBV2; j_gene: TRBJ2-3; CDR3aa: CASSGATDTQYF; CDR3nt: TGTGCCAGCAGTGGGGCCACAGATACGCAGTATTTT
d_gene: NA; abundance: many; v_gene: TRBV11-2; j_gene: TRBJ2-7; CDR3aa: CASSPLGQSYEQYF; CDR3nt: TGTGCCAGCAGCCCTCTCGGACAGAGCTACGAGCAGTACTTC